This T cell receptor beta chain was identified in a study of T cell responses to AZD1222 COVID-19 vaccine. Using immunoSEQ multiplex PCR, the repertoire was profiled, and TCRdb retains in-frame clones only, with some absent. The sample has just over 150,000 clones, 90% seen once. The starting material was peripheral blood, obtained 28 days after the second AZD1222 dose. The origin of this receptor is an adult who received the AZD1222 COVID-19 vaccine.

This CDR3 reads CASGQGQGIGEQFF. CDR3 bases: TGTGCCAGCGGCCAGGGACAAGGGATTGGTGAGCAGTTCTTC. The chain carries TRBV7-6 and TRBJ2-1, with a possible D match to TRBD1 (6 bases). CDR3 size: 14 residues. V was clipped by 8 bases and J by 9 bases, with 20 bases between them. Germline assignment: CDR1 SGHVS and CDR2 FNYEAQ.